Here is one T cell receptor beta chain with its context. What this receptor recognizes is not known. Per-base qualities were not stored, and no clone one base away is much larger. From its cysteine to its phenylalanine, the CDR3 spans 15 amino acids. The sequence is cut down to CDR3 DNA, 45 bases in frame from base 1. The junction shows trimming of 1 base on V and 0 bases on J, plus 7 bases between the germline ends. According to the germline V gene (reference sequence), CDR1 reads LGHDT and CDR2 reads YNNKEL. These data come from a study of blood T cell repertoires in COVID-19 (TCRdb year 2020). As for the study more broadly: Samples covering the acute and convalescent phases of COVID-19 were provided by collaborators in the United States, Italy and Spain. The material from the prospective study consisted of cDNA or gDNA derived from T cells, B-cell-depleted T cells, or PBMCs. The repertoires were released in a freely available public database intended as a resource for research on the immune response to SARS-CoV-2. Samples came from the ongoing ImmuneRACE study (first 160 participants) plus 1,254 subjects from 6 global collaborators. Deeply sampled blood TCRbeta repertoires from subjects exposed to, actively infected with, or recovered from COVID-19 were included in the dataset. Where HLA class I and class II types were available, the types were taken from metadata supplied by the sample provider, not from assay-based typing. Sample metadata almost always included a de-identified subject ID, COVID-19 status, age in years and sex.

Study-wide findings and limitations: The amount of clinical and demographic metadata varied by source and participant and was provided uncurated.

The immunoSEQ Assay, a bias-controlled multiplex PCR, was used to amplify TCRbeta CDR3 regions from genomic DNA. Per the authors' processing: Nucleated cell counts per sample were estimated from amplification of reference gene primers within the assay. To quantify the absolute abundance of each unique TCRbeta CDR3 rearrangement, sequence reads were collapsed and filtered. For each sample, productive Simpson clonality was calculated as the square root of Simpson's diversity index across productive rearrangements. TCRdb holds this immuneACCESS table with in-frame rearrangements only. Some clones are missing; in checked studies, unresolved V genes explain under half, and the rest has no known cause. V and J calls and clone size are those listed in that table; D and trimming were worked out from the DNA. The sample yields 200,000 to 250,000 clones; about 92% were counted once. The ten largest clonotypes hold around 1.2% of the sample.

Whole blood was collected in K2EDTA tubes by collaborating institutions according to the institutions' own protocols. For TCRbeta analysis, collaborators shipped samples as frozen whole blood, isolated PBMCs, or DNA extracted from either of those sample types. This TCR came from a man younger than 45 with acute or convalescent COVID-19. Sequencing used peripheral blood. The chain is encoded by TRBV3-1 (or the pseudogene TRBV3-2) joined to TRBJ2-1; matching of 5 bases hints at TRBD2 as the D gene. The CDR3 in this case is CASSQGESSYNEQFF. The DNA sequence is given as TGTGCCAGCAGCCAAGGGGAGAGCTCCTACAATGAGCAGTTCTTC.